A single sample gave rise to the 16 T cell receptor beta chains below, sequenced in a study of prognosis after radiotherapy for stage I lung cancer. Two rounds of multiplex PCR amplified TCR beta CDR3 from genomic DNA. Initially, in first-round PCR, primers specific to each TRBV and TRBJ gene were used. TCRdb fed the multiplex PCR reads into MiXCR, producing one record per CDR3 protein. The sample carries more than 25,000 distinct CDR3 sequences, 25% to 35% recorded once. Source: PBMCs, taken before or after stereotactic body radiation therapy (not recorded which). All receptors come from a donor of 50 years or more with non-small cell lung cancer.

This clonotype was recorded many times. The J gene is TRBJ2-5, the V gene TRBV30; the D is unclear. This CDR3 has 11 amino acids. CDR1 and CDR2 (germline): GTSNPN, SVGIG (reference sequence). V was trimmed by 3 bases and J by 5 bases, leaving 7 bases between them. CDR3 nucleotides: TGTGCCTGGAGCAACGGGGAGACCCAGTACTTC. Translated, it gives CAWSNGETQYF.

This clonotype showed up many times. V usage is TRBV19 and J usage is TRBJ1-6; 9 nucleotides line up with TRBD1. This CDR3 is built from 15 residues. Trimming took 1 base from V and 5 from J; bases not matched to a gene: 0. Germline CDR1 reads LNHDA; CDR2 reads SQIVND (reference sequence). The DNA for the CDR3 is TGTGCCAGTAGTATAGGACAGGGGGATAATTCACCCCTCCACTTT. As protein: CASSIGQGDNSPLHF.

This clonotype was observed many times. This chain joins TRBV12-3 or TRBV12-4 and TRBJ2-5, with 8 bases lining up with TRBD2. CDR3 length equals 16 residues. The V and J ends lost 4 bases and 5 bases, in that order; junction bases with no gene match: 12. CDR3 protein: CASSSLSGTRGETQYF. The CDR3 DNA sequence: TGTGCCAGCAGTTCGCTTTCCGGGACTAGGGGGGAGACCCAGTACTTC.

This clonotype was observed at least ten times. The J gene is TRBJ1-3, the V gene TRBV14; TRBD1 might be the D (6 bases). Trimming stripped 2 bases from V and 4 bases from J, with 9 bases between. Looked up from germline, CDR1 is SGHDN and CDR2 is FVKESK. The CDR3 runs 14 residues. CDR3 DNA: TGTGCCAGCAGCCAACCCGGGGGCGGAAACACCATATATTTT. Translation: CASSQPGGGNTIYF.

This clonotype was counted many times. The genes are TRBV2 and TRBJ2-3, with TRBD2 identical over 13 bases. Germline CDR1 reads SNHLY; CDR2 reads FYNNEI. The junction had 17 bases not matched to a gene; V was cut back by 6 bases and J by 5 bases. The CDR3 runs 19 residues. CDR3 loop: CASSPGLAGLRGRGDTQYF. As DNA, the CDR3 is TGTGCCAGCAGCCCGGGACTAGCGGGACTAAGGGGGCGGGGAGATACGCAGTATTTT.

This clonotype was observed a few times. Only one base separates this from a far larger clonotype, so it likely reflects a read error. This sequence joins TRBV6-2 or TRBV6-3 and TRBJ1-6, with D perhaps TRBD1 (5 bases). This CDR3 region has 17 residues. Germline V gene sequence: CDR1 MNHEY, CDR2 SVGEGT. Trimming removed 2 bases at V and 6 bases at J, with 17 bases between. CDR3 nucleotides: TGTGCCAGCAGTTACCACCGTGGGGGGGACCCTAATTCACCCCTCCACTTT. As protein: CASSYHRGGDPNSPLHF.

The sample holds many counts of this clonotype. The rearrangement joins TRBV2 to TRBJ2-7, with 10 bases identical to TRBD2. Germline V gene sequence: CDR1 SNHLY, CDR2 FYNNEI. CDR3 length equals 15 residues. Trimming cost V 6 bases and J 7 bases; bases outside gene matches: 12. CDR3 nucleotide sequence: TGTGCCAGCAGCCAGTATAGCGGGAGGCCGTGGGAGCAGTACTTC. As protein: CASSQYSGRPWEQYF. Full variable domain (missing parts from reference TRBV2 and TRBJ2-7): EPEVTQTPSHQVTQMGQEVILRCVPISNHLYFYWYRQILGQKVEFLVSFYNNEISEKSEIFDDQFSVERPDGSNFTLKIRSTKLEDSAMYFCASSQYSGRPWEQYFGPGTRLTVT.

In its sample, this clonotype was seen many times. V is TRBV11-2 and J is TRBJ1-5; weak D call: TRBD1 (5 bases). The ends were cut back, 8 bases at V and 5 bases at J, with 13 bases in the middle. This CDR3 comprises 13 residues. Germline V gene lookup returns CDR1 SGHAT and CDR2 FQNNGV. In DNA form, the CDR3 reads TGTGCCAGCTCCCACCCGGGGGATCAGCCCCAGCATTTT. Translated: CASSHPGDQPQHF.

This clonotype was counted ten times or more. The chain combines TRBV18 with TRBJ2-7; 8 bases match TRBD1. Germline assignment: CDR1 KGHSH and CDR2 LQKENI. The J segment lost 9 bases and the V segment lost 5 bases, leaving 15 bases of the junction unmatched. The CDR3 spans 15 residues. CDR3 in amino acids: CASSRDTGGQGVQYF. For the CDR3, the DNA is TGTGCCAGCTCAAGGGACACAGGGGGACAAGGCGTGCAGTACTTC.

The chain uses TRBV20-1 and TRBJ2-1; TRBD2 aligns across 8 bases. Germline V gene sequence: CDR1 DFQATT, CDR2 SNEGSKA (reference sequence). The CDR3 has 13 amino acids. The CDR3: CSPLAGKLNEQFF. The CDR3 coding sequence is TGCAGCCCCTTAGCGGGAAAGTTGAATGAGCAGTTCTTC.

Comment on this clonotype: This likely came from a read error, as a far larger clone is one base away. The chain links TRBV5-1 to TRBJ2-3; the D gene is possibly TRBD2 (6 bases). The CDR3 length is 17 residues. Germline V CDR1 and CDR2: SGHRS, YFSETQ. The CDR3, as DNA: TGTGCCAGCAGCCCAATGGGCGCGGGGTCTAGCACAGATACGCAGTATTTT. Translating gives CASSPMGAGSSTDTQYF.

The chain uses TRBV7-9 and TRBJ2-5; D is unresolved. Germline V CDR1 and CDR2: SEHNR, FQNEAQ (reference sequence). Trimming left V 5 bases short and J 5 bases short, with 9 bases between. The CDR3 loop spans 12 amino acids. CDR3 nucleotides: TGTGCCAGCAGCGGGGTTTGGGAGACCCAGTACTTC. This sequence encodes CASSGVWETQYF.

The table lists this clonotype with many counts. The V call is TRBV14, the J call TRBJ2-5; D is unclear. V lost 2 bases and J 5 bases, leaving 12 bases between the germline ends. This CDR3 is built from 14 residues. Germline-derived CDR1 and CDR2 are SGHDN and FVKESK. CDR3 amino acids: CASSQFSARETQYF. The DNA for the CDR3 is TGTGCCAGCAGCCAATTTAGTGCTAGGGAGACCCAGTACTTC.

About this clonotype itself: A far larger clone is one base from this, pointing to a likely read error. The J gene is TRBJ2-2, the V gene TRBV6-5; TRBD1 is a possible D gene (7 bases). The V end lost 8 bases, the J end lost 5 bases, and 21 bases lay between the germline ends. CDR3 length equals 16 residues. The germline gives CDR1 MNHEY, CDR2 SVGAGI. The CDR3 sequence is CASARLSGGLTGELFF. CDR3 in DNA: TGTGCCAGCGCACGTTTATCAGGGGGGCTAACCGGGGAGCTGTTTTTT.

This clonotype was recorded many times. The chain links TRBV28 to TRBJ1-4; no firm D call. From germline, CDR1 is MDHEN and CDR2 SYDVKM. V dropped 1 base and J dropped 4 bases, with 7 bases sitting between them. The CDR3 consists of 14 residues. The CDR3 coding sequence is TGTGCCAGCAGTTTATCCGGCAGTAATGAAAAACTGTTTTTT. It is translated as CASSLSGSNEKLFF.

In its sample, this clonotype was seen many times. The chain joins TRBV28 to TRBJ1-3; D is undetermined. V was clipped by 3 bases and J by 1 base, with 19 bases between them. Looked up from germline, CDR1 is MDHEN and CDR2 is SYDVKM. The CDR3 runs 18 residues. CDR3: CASSFPHIRIGSGNTIYF. CDR3 sequence (DNA): TGTGCCAGCAGTTTTCCCCACATCCGGATCGGATCTGGAAACACCATATATTTT. Based on the CDR3 plus reference TRBV28 and TRBJ1-3, the full variable domain is DVKVTQSSRYLVKRTGEKVFLECVQDMDHENMFWYRQDPGLGLRLIYFSYDVKMKEKGDIPEGYSVSREKKERFSLILESASTNQTSMYLCASSFPHIRIGSGNTIYFGEGSWLTVV.